The 8 T cell receptor beta chains listed next were all sequenced from one sample in a study of CD8+ T cells in alopecia areata. Treatment of the sample: oral pan-JAK inhibitor, 5-10 mg twice daily. cDNA reverse transcribed from extracted RNA served as the sequencing template. Sequencing used immunoSEQ multiplex PCR; TCRdb keeps in-frame clones, though not all of them. The profile shows roughly 180,000 clones, roughly three fifths of them singletons. Sequencing used CD4+ T cells sorted from blood, obtained at week 4, from a patient treated with tofacitinib. The source is a human donor with alopecia areata.

The chain carries TRBV13 and TRBJ2-5, with 8 positions matching TRBD2. With 8 bases clipped from V and 13 bases from J, the junction kept 6 bases outside the gene matches. Germline V gene sequence: CDR1 PRHDT, CDR2 FYEKMQ (reference sequence). The length of the CDR3 is 10 residues. The CDR3 here is CASHPREGYF. The CDR3 nucleotides read TGTGCCAGCCACCCCCGGGAGGGGTACTTC.

This chain links TRBV28 with TRBJ2-5, with D possibly TRBD2 on 5 matching bases. Germline V gives CDR1 MDHEN, CDR2 SYDVKM. The CDR3 runs 16 residues. With 3 bases removed from V and 3 bases from J, the gap between germline ends came to 17 bases. Here the CDR3 reads CASSLRGHGEKETQYF. The DNA of the CDR3 is TGTGCCAGCAGTTTGCGCGGGCATGGGGAGAAAGAGACCCAGTACTTC.

The chain employs TRBV5-1 and TRBJ2-7; possible D gene TRBD1, 6 bases. The CDR3 length is 15 residues. Trimming took 0 bases from V and 2 from J, leaving 12 bases between them. From germline, CDR1 is SGHRS and CDR2 YFSETQ. The chain's CDR3 is CASSLGYRVAYEQYF. The CDR3 bases are TGCGCCAGCAGCTTGGGTTACAGGGTGGCCTACGAGCAGTACTTC.

J is TRBJ1-5 and V is TRBV6-5, with D uncertain. The CDR3 has 13 amino acids. V gave up 0 bases and J gave up 2 bases, with 2 bases separating them. The germline V gene encodes CDR1 MNHEY and CDR2 SVGAGI. CDR3 residues: CASSYSRNQPQHF. CDR3 DNA sequence: TGTGCCAGCAGTTACTCCCGCAATCAGCCCCAGCATTTT.

Only a few counts were recorded for this clone. The chain is built from TRBV28 and TRBJ1-5; D is possibly TRBD1 (6 bases). Per germline, CDR1 MDHEN and CDR2 SYDVKM. The V and J ends lost 2 bases and 2 bases respectively, with 10 bases between them. The CDR3 totals 15 residues. This CDR3 reads CASSLGGGGNQPQHF. For the CDR3, the DNA is TGTGCCAGCAGTTTAGGGGGCGGGGGCAATCAGCCCCAGCATTTT.

The gene calls are TRBV30 and TRBJ1-1; D remains ambiguous. The CDR3 is 14 amino acids. Germline assignment: CDR1 GTSNPN and CDR2 SVGIG (reference sequence). The ends were cut back, 2 bases at V and 2 bases at J, with 12 bases in the middle. The CDR3: CAWSIRRTNTEAFF. The CDR3 region has the DNA TGTGCCTGGAGTATCAGGAGAACCAACACTGAAGCTTTCTTT.

There are a few counts of this clone. The chain couples TRBV7-6 to TRBJ2-3; no firm D call. Trimming took 5 bases from V and 4 from J, leaving 7 bases between them. CDR3 length: 12 residues. CDR1 SGHVS and CDR2 FNYEAQ come from the germline V gene. In nucleotides, the CDR3 is TGTGCCAGCAGCGGAAACTCAGATACGCAGTATTTT. Its protein product is CASSGNSDTQYF.

This clone was counted many times. This sequence joins TRBV7-9 and TRBJ2-2; D not resolved. V was pared by 0 bases and J by 0 bases, with 2 bases between. The CDR3 is 14 residues long. In germline, CDR1 is SEHNR, CDR2 FQNEAQ (reference sequence). The CDR3 here is CASSLAANTGELFF. CDR3 bases: TGTGCCAGCAGCTTAGCAGCGAACACCGGGGAGCTGTTTTTT.